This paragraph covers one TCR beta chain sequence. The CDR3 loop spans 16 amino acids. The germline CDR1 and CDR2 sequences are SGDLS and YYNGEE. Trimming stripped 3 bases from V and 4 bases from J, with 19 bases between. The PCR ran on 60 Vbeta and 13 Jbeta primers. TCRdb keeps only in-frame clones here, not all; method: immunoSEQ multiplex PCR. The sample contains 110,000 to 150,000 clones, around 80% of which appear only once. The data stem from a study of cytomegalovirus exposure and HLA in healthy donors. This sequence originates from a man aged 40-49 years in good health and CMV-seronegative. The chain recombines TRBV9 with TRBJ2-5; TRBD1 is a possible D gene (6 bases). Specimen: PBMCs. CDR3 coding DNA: TGTGCCAGCAGCGATTGGACAAGGGGGACCCCAGAGACCCAGTACTTC. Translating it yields CASSDWTRGTPETQYF.